Below, 23 T cell receptor beta chains from the same sample are listed, as sequenced in a study of blood T cell repertoires in COVID-19. Here immunoSEQ multiplex PCR was the method, and the copy in TCRdb shows in-frame clones only, minus some. The table records 200,000 to 250,000 clones, 87% of them present only once. The sequenced material came from PBMCs or T cells enriched from blood (not recorded which). All receptors come from a man younger than 45 who had recovered from COVID-19.

The V call is TRBV4-2, the J call TRBJ1-2, with 10 positions matching TRBD1. The CDR3 extends over 17 amino acids. The V gene end was trimmed by 0 bases and the J gene end by 8 bases; junction bases not matched to a gene: 12. Germline CDR1 LGHNA, CDR2 YNFKEQ. CDR3 residues: CASSQDLVGQGNGGYTF. As DNA, the CDR3 is TGTGCCAGCAGCCAAGATCTGGTGGGACAGGGGAACGGCGGCTACACCTTC.

The chain combines TRBV19 with TRBJ2-3, with 13 positions matching TRBD2. The CDR3 runs 18 residues. Germline CDR1 and CDR2: LNHDA and SQIVND (reference sequence). With 3 bases clipped from V and 4 bases from J, the junction kept 10 bases outside the gene matches. CDR3 in amino acids: CASSIPLVTSGGADTQYF. The CDR3 DNA is TGTGCCAGTAGTATCCCCCTTGTCACTAGCGGGGGGGCAGATACGCAGTATTTT.

This chain uses TRBV12-3 or TRBV12-4 with TRBJ2-2, with a tentative D call TRBD2 (6 bases). The CDR3 sequence is 13 residues long. Trimming cost V 10 bases and J 6 bases, with 15 bases left between them. The CDR3 sequence: CANGRLGAGELFF. The CDR3 DNA reads TGTGCCAATGGACGACTAGGGGCCGGGGAGCTGTTTTTT.

The chain carries TRBV18 and TRBJ2-2, with 7 bases fitting TRBD2. Germline CDR1 and CDR2: KGHSH and LQKENI. With V trimmed by 3 bases and J by 4 bases, 2 bases remained unmatched. The CDR3 totals 14 residues. The CDR3 DNA reads TGTGCCAGCTCACCGACTAGCTCCACCGGGGAGCTGTTTTTT. Translated, it gives CASSPTSSTGELFF.

J is TRBJ2-7 and V is TRBV19, with a tentative D call TRBD2 (7 bases). The germline V gene encodes CDR1 LNHDA and CDR2 SQIVND (reference sequence). V lost 7 bases and J 6 bases, leaving 25 bases between the germline ends. The CDR3 is 16 amino acids. The CDR3 loop is CASTLVGQGGGGEQYF. CDR3 DNA sequence: TGTGCCAGTACCCTCGTCGGTCAGGGAGGGGGTGGCGAGCAGTACTTC.

The gene calls are TRBV28 and TRBJ2-7; 10 bases align to TRBD2. Germline V gene data show CDR1 as MDHEN and CDR2 as SYDVKM. V lost 6 bases to trimming and J lost 8 bases; unmatched junction nucleotides: 13. The CDR3 consists of 15 residues. The CDR3 sequence is CASSPHSGRTGKQYF. CDR3 nucleotides: TGTGCCAGCAGCCCACATAGCGGGAGGACGGGCAAGCAGTACTTC.

The chain employs TRBV6-5 and TRBJ2-1; D possibly corresponds to TRBD2 (7 bases). The V gene lost 5 bases and the J gene lost 4 bases, with 12 bases spanning the gap. The CDR3 is 14 amino acids. Germline-derived CDR1 and CDR2 are MNHEY and SVGAGI. Here the CDR3 reads CASSHKGGYNEQFF. Written as DNA, the CDR3 is TGTGCCAGCAGTCACAAGGGGGGGTACAATGAGCAGTTCTTC.

The J gene is TRBJ2-3, the V gene TRBV4-1, with unresolved D. The CDR3 has 16 residues. The ends were cut back, 5 bases at V and 3 bases at J, with 18 bases in the middle. Looked up from germline, CDR1 is MGHRA and CDR2 is YSYEKL. The CDR3 DNA follows: TGCGCCAGCAGCTTCCGACCGGTACGACTGACAGATACGCAGTATTTT. Its translation: CASSFRPVRLTDTQYF.

The V gene is TRBV3-1 (or the pseudogene TRBV3-2), the J gene TRBJ2-3; 9 bases map to TRBD2. CDR1 LGHDT and CDR2 YNNKEL come from the germline V gene (reference sequence). CDR3 length: 16 amino acids. Germline trimming cut 2 bases from V and 5 bases from J; bases unmatched to any gene: 8. The CDR3 is CASSQYAGLAGDTQYF. The CDR3 DNA follows: TGTGCCAGCAGCCAATACGCGGGACTAGCAGGAGATACGCAGTATTTT.

This chain uses TRBV4-2 with TRBJ1-5, with D perhaps TRBD1 (5 bases). Germline values: CDR1 LGHNA, CDR2 YNFKEQ. V gave up 0 bases and J gave up 0 bases, with 9 bases separating them. The CDR3 has 16 residues. The CDR3 nucleotides read TGTGCCAGCAGCCAAGAGGTAGGACATAGCAATCAGCCCCAGCATTTT. Encoded protein: CASSQEVGHSNQPQHF.

The chain combines TRBV4-1 with TRBJ1-6; D is perhaps TRBD1 (6 bases). The germline V and J ends were trimmed by 0 bases and 0 bases, with 15 bases remaining between them. Germline values: CDR1 MGHRA, CDR2 YSYEKL. This CDR3 region has 19 residues. CDR3 DNA sequence: TGCGCCAGCAGCCAAGAAACCCCAGGGGAAAGCTCCTATAATTCACCCCTCCACTTT. This sequence encodes CASSQETPGESSYNSPLHF.

The CDR3 is CASSLDLAAYEQYF. CDR3 DNA: TGTGCCAGCAGCTTAGATCTAGCGGCATACGAGCAGTACTTC. V and J are TRBV7-2 and TRBJ2-7; TRBD2 matches at 7 bases. V was clipped by 1 base and J by 4 bases; unmatched bases: 4. The length of the CDR3 is 14 residues. Germline lookup yields CDR1 SGHTA and CDR2 FQGNSA.

This clone showed up just once. The chain has TRBV3-1 (or the pseudogene TRBV3-2) and TRBJ2-5; a possible D gene is TRBD2 (6 bases). V lost 3 bases and J 2 bases, leaving 10 bases between the germline ends. The CDR3 covers 14 residues. CDR1 and CDR2 from the germline V gene are LGHDT and YNNKEL (reference sequence). The CDR3 loop is CASSHPRGQETQYF. The CDR3 bases are TGTGCCAGCAGCCATCCACGGGGGCAAGAGACCCAGTACTTC.

CDR3 sequence reads: CASSQLLAKRAEQYF. Here the CDR3 DNA reads TGCGCCAGCAGCCAGTTACTAGCAAAACGGGCCGAGCAGTACTTC. The chain is built from TRBV4-3 and TRBJ2-7; tentative D call: TRBD2 (6 bases). The CDR3 runs to 15 residues. The germline CDR1 and CDR2 sequences are LGHNA and YSLEER. V lost 3 bases and J lost 6, with 18 bases in between.

The genes are TRBV7-2 and TRBJ1-4; possibly TRBD1 for D (5 bases). CDR1 is SGHTA, CDR2 FQGNSA, per germline. CDR3 length equals 14 residues. Trimming cost V 6 bases and J 7 bases, with 15 bases left between them. This CDR3 reads CASSLRSDSEKLFF. The CDR3 region has the DNA TGTGCCAGCAGTCTTAGGAGCGACAGTGAAAAACTGTTTTTT.

The chain employs TRBV6-4 and TRBJ1-2; 11 bases line up with TRBD1. With 2 bases clipped from V and 5 bases from J, the junction kept 10 bases outside the gene matches. CDR3 length equals 17 residues. The germline V gene encodes CDR1 MRHNA and CDR2 SNTAGT. This chain's CDR3 is CASSDGTGGMGRYGYTF. The CDR3 region has the DNA TGTGCCAGCAGTGACGGGACAGGGGGAATGGGACGATATGGCTACACCTTC.

The V gene is TRBV28, the J gene TRBJ1-5; possible D gene TRBD1, 6 bases. The CDR3 is 13 amino acids. CDR1 MDHEN and CDR2 SYDVKM come from the germline V gene. V was trimmed by 10 bases and J by 1 base, leaving 11 bases between them. In DNA, the CDR3 is TGTGCCACCCACCAGGGGAGCAATCAGCCCCAGCATTTT. This translates into CATHQGSNQPQHF. Combining the CDR3 with reference TRBV28 and TRBJ1-5 gives the whole variable domain DVKVTQSSRYLVKRTGEKVFLECVQDMDHENMFWYRQDPGLGLRLIYFSYDVKMKEKGDIPEGYSVSREKKERFSLILESASTNQTSMYLCATHQGSNQPQHFGDGTRLSIL.

V and J are TRBV7-9 and TRBJ1-3; D gene uncertain. V was trimmed by 5 bases and J by 3 bases, leaving 14 bases between them. Germline V gene sequence: CDR1 SEHNR, CDR2 FQNEAQ (reference sequence). This CDR3 has 15 amino acids. In nucleotides, the CDR3 is TGTGCCAGCAGCAACCCCCCGGGTAGTGGAAACACCATATATTTT. Translating it yields CASSNPPGSGNTIYF.

The CDR3 DNA is TGTGCCAGCAGCGGGACAAGGGATCAGCCCCAGCATTTT. Translation gives CASSGTRDQPQHF. The V and J genes are TRBV6-5 and TRBJ1-5, with D possibly TRBD1 on 6 matching bases. The CDR3 is 13 residues long. Germline V gene lookup returns CDR1 MNHEY and CDR2 SVGAGI. V was trimmed by 6 bases and J by 5 bases, leaving 11 bases between them.

The chain couples TRBV7-9 to TRBJ2-7; 7 bases fit TRBD1. Germline CDR1 reads SEHNR; CDR2 reads FQNEAQ (reference sequence). V was pared by 4 bases and J by 7 bases, with 10 bases of the junction left unmatched. The length of the CDR3 is 14 residues. The CDR3 sequence is CASSSFDRAREQYF. The CDR3 bases are TGTGCCAGCAGCTCGTTTGACAGGGCACGGGAGCAGTACTTC.

CDR3 nucleotides: TGTGCCAGCAGGAAAAGCGGGGTAGCCTACGAGCAGTACTTC. This translates into CASRKSGVAYEQYF. The rearrangement links TRBV27 to TRBJ2-7, with 7 bases identical to TRBD2. There are 14 residues in the CDR3. The J segment lost 2 bases and the V segment lost 6 bases, leaving 7 bases of the junction unmatched. CDR1 is MNHEY, CDR2 SMNVEV, per germline (reference sequence).

V is TRBV27 and J is TRBJ2-3; D is unclear. The V and J ends lost 6 bases and 4 bases respectively, with 14 bases between them. The CDR3 covers 14 residues. CDR1 and CDR2 (germline): MNHEY, SMNVEV (reference sequence). This chain's CDR3 is CASRGQVVSDTQYF. The CDR3, as DNA: TGTGCCAGCAGGGGCCAGGTAGTTTCAGATACGCAGTATTTT.

Only one count was recorded for this clone. This chain uses TRBV4-2 with TRBJ1-1; 8 nucleotides align to TRBD1. V lost 1 base, J lost 6 bases, and 7 bases stayed unmatched. The germline V gene encodes CDR1 LGHNA and CDR2 YNFKEQ. This CDR3 contains 15 residues. This chain's CDR3 is CASSQALDRVSEAFF. The CDR3 nucleotides are TGTGCCAGCAGCCAAGCTCTGGACAGGGTGTCTGAAGCTTTCTTT.